These 32 T cell receptor beta chains were sequenced from one sample in a study of T-cell reconstitution after alpha-beta-depleted transplantation in children. Unique molecular identifiers tagged the TCRbeta library. MiXCR was run by TCRdb on the PCR reads, yielding one entry per CDR3 protein. The table has 190,000 or so distinct CDR3 sequences, about 6.3% seen once. The sequences come from PBMCs from the stem cell graft donor, collected from the stem cell graft. The receptors shown here come from a human donor who donated a stem cell graft to a child with Wiskott-Aldrich syndrome.

This clonotype was detected only a few times. The chain has TRBV7-2 and TRBJ1-1; D is uncertain. This CDR3 contains 16 residues. The germline gives CDR1 SGHTA, CDR2 FQGNSA. Deletions cut 2 bases from V and 4 bases from J, with 17 bases between. The CDR3 loop reads CASSLRKGFTFTEAFF. CDR3 coding DNA: TGTGCCAGCAGCTTAAGAAAGGGTTTTACGTTCACTGAAGCTTTCTTT.

CDR3 loop: CASSQEPTLGAEAFF. Here the CDR3 DNA reads TGCGCCAGCAGCCAAGAACCCACCCTCGGGGCTGAAGCTTTCTTT. The V call is TRBV4-1, the J call TRBJ1-1, with D hard to call. The germline V gene has CDR1 MGHRA and CDR2 YSYEKL. V lost 0 bases, J lost 6 bases, and 14 bases lay in between. The CDR3 length is 15 residues.

The chain carries TRBV2 and TRBJ2-4; D not resolved. The CDR3 covers 13 residues. The V end was cut by 8 bases, the J end by 5 bases, with 13 bases between. Germline CDR1 and CDR2: SNHLY and FYNNEI. CDR3 residues: CASGPEPENIQYF. Here the CDR3 DNA reads TGTGCCAGCGGACCAGAACCAGAAAACATTCAGTACTTC.

The chain couples TRBV5-1 to TRBJ2-5; tentative D call: TRBD1 (6 bases). The CDR3 extends over 12 amino acids. Per the germline V gene, CDR1 is SGHRS and CDR2 is YFSETQ. V dropped 5 bases and J dropped 5 bases, with 10 bases sitting between them. The CDR3 sequence: CASRGTGETQYF. CDR3 sequence (DNA): TGCGCCAGCAGGGGTACAGGGGAGACCCAGTACTTC.

This clonotype was seen ten or more times. The V and J genes are TRBV5-1 and TRBJ2-1; no reliable D call. Trimming left V 4 bases short and J 3 bases short, with 5 bases between. Germline loops: CDR1 SGHRS, CDR2 YFSETQ. The CDR3 spans 12 residues. CDR3 in DNA: TGCGCCAGCAGCGGCAGCTACAATGAGCAGTTCTTC. Translated: CASSGSYNEQFF. Combining the CDR3 with reference TRBV5-1 and TRBJ2-1 gives the whole variable domain KAGVTQTPRYLIKTRGQQVTLSCSPISGHRSVSWYQQTPGQGLQFLFEYFSETQRNKGNFPGRFSGRQFSNSRSEMNVSTLELGDSALYLCASSGSYNEQFFGPGTRLTVL.

The sample holds many counts of this clonotype. The chain joins TRBV3-1 to TRBJ1-2, with D possibly being TRBD1 (5 bases). Germline lookup yields CDR1 LGHDT and CDR2 YNNKEL (reference sequence). The V end lost 0 bases, the J end lost 3 bases, and 11 bases lay between the germline ends. The CDR3 sequence is 15 residues long. In nucleotides, the CDR3 is TGTGCCAGCAGCCAAGATATAAGGGGATACTATGGCTACACCTTC. Translation: CASSQDIRGYYGYTF.

This clonotype occurred many times. This sequence joins TRBV12-3 or TRBV12-4 and TRBJ2-1, with TRBD2 matching over 11 bases. V was clipped by 1 base and J by 4 bases; unmatched bases: 6. This CDR3 spans 17 amino acids. The CDR3 DNA is TGTGCCAGCAGTTTAGGCGCGGGACTAGCGGATTACAATGAGCAGTTCTTC. It translates to CASSLGAGLADYNEQFF.

This clonotype was picked up many times. This chain joins TRBV20-1 and TRBJ2-5; D might be TRBD1 (6 bases). The V gene's germline CDR1 is DFQATT and CDR2 SNEGSKA (reference sequence). The CDR3 runs 15 residues. Between the trimmed V and J ends, which lost 2 bases and 4 bases, there was a span of 17 bases. The CDR3 nucleotides are TGCAGTGCTAGATTACCGGGACACCGCGGAGAGACCCAGTACTTC. Translated, it gives CSARLPGHRGETQYF.

This clonotype was counted at least ten times. The V gene is TRBV6-5, the J gene TRBJ2-1, with 11 positions matching TRBD1. Germline CDR1 MNHEY, CDR2 SVGAGI. CDR3 size: 17 residues. Unmatched junction bases numbered 8, after V lost 0 bases and J lost 7 bases. CDR3 nucleotides: TGTGCCAGCAGTTACTCGAAGATTCGGGACAGGGGGAATGAGCAGTTCTTC. This codes for CASSYSKIRDRGNEQFF.

This clonotype was seen ten or more times. V gene TRBV29-1 combines with J gene TRBJ2-7; D is ambiguous. Germline CDR1 and CDR2: SQVTM and ANQGSEA. The germline V and J ends were trimmed by 7 bases and 5 bases, with 12 bases remaining between them. This CDR3 has 11 amino acids. CDR3: CSASGRDEQYF. CDR3 coding DNA: TGCAGCGCCTCCGGCCGGGACGAGCAGTACTTC.

This chain joins TRBV5-1 and TRBJ2-2; possibly TRBD1 for D (5 bases). The CDR3 has 15 amino acids. The V end lost 2 bases, the J end lost 1 base, and 9 bases lay between the germline ends. Germline V gene data show CDR1 as SGHRS and CDR2 as YFSETQ. The DNA of the CDR3 is TGCGCCAGCAGCTTTGACAGACTGAACACCGGGGAGCTGTTTTTT. This gives the protein CASSFDRLNTGELFF.

This clonotype was seen repeatedly, ten times or more. The J gene is TRBJ1-5, the V gene TRBV4-1; D is unclear. In germline, CDR1 is MGHRA, CDR2 YSYEKL. V was pared by 0 bases and J by 4 bases, with 10 bases between. This CDR3 contains 15 residues. CDR3 DNA: TGCGCCAGCAGCCAAGAAACGGGGAATAATCAGCCCCAGCATTTT. It specifies CASSQETGNNQPQHF.

At least ten counts were recorded for this clonotype. The chain carries TRBV6-1 and TRBJ2-2; no reliable D call. Trimming stripped 6 bases from V and 5 bases from J, with 13 bases between. This CDR3 has 14 amino acids. The germline gives CDR1 MNHNS, CDR2 SASEGT. The CDR3 DNA is TGTGCCAGCAGCCCAACTGTCTCGACCGGGGAGCTGTTTTTT. This codes for CASSPTVSTGELFF.

This clonotype appeared many times. This CDR3 reads CASSTRFDNEQFF. The CDR3 DNA reads TGCGCCAGCAGCACCAGGTTCGACAATGAGCAGTTCTTC. The V call is TRBV5-1, the J call TRBJ2-1; D call uncertain. The V gene lost 4 bases and the J gene lost 5 bases, with 10 bases spanning the gap. Germline loops: CDR1 SGHRS, CDR2 YFSETQ. The CDR3 loop spans 13 amino acids.

This clonotype was seen repeatedly, ten times or more. This chain uses TRBV5-6 with TRBJ2-1; TRBD2 agrees at 11 bases. The V gene end was trimmed by 4 bases and the J gene end by 0 bases; junction bases not matched to a gene: 6. The CDR3 totals 17 residues. Germline-derived CDR1 and CDR2 are SGHDT and YYEEEE. The CDR3 DNA reads as TGTGCCAGCAGCCGATTAGGACTAGCGGGCTCCTACAATGAGCAGTTCTTC. The encoded protein is CASSRLGLAGSYNEQFF.

The chain employs TRBV4-1 and TRBJ2-7; 8 positions agree with TRBD1. The CDR3 contains 14 residues. V was clipped by 5 bases and J by 5 bases; unmatched bases: 8. The germline V gene encodes CDR1 MGHRA and CDR2 YSYEKL. DNA of the CDR3: TGCGCCAGCAGCAGCCAGGACAGGGTCCACGAGCAGTACTTC. Encoded protein: CASSSQDRVHEQYF.

This clonotype was counted ten times or more. The chain employs TRBV14 and TRBJ2-1; 11 bases match TRBD1. With V trimmed by 6 bases and J by 2 bases, 3 bases remained unmatched. Germline lookup yields CDR1 SGHDN and CDR2 FVKESK. There are 15 residues in the CDR3. CDR3 in DNA: TGTGCCAGCAGTCGGGACAGGGGGACCTACAATGAGCAGTTCTTC. It encodes CASSRDRGTYNEQFF.

The chain recombines TRBV29-1 with TRBJ1-1, with a weak D call TRBD1 (6 bases). The CDR3 is made up of 13 amino acids. Germline assignment: CDR1 SQVTM and CDR2 ANQGSEA. Trimming took off 7 bases at V and 3 bases at J, with 15 bases between the two ends. This chain's CDR3 is CSAHPRGDTEAFF. The CDR3 DNA reads TGCAGCGCCCACCCCAGGGGAGACACTGAAGCTTTCTTT.

This clonotype has more than one count but fewer than ten. V is TRBV18 and J is TRBJ2-7; no reliable D call. This CDR3 spans 12 amino acids. Trimming shortened V by 3 bases and J by 5 bases, and 8 bases separated the two germline ends. Germline values: CDR1 KGHSH, CDR2 LQKENI. CDR3 residues: CASSPFPNEQYF. Written as DNA, the CDR3 is TGTGCCAGCTCACCGTTCCCAAACGAGCAGTACTTC.

The chain recombines TRBV4-1 with TRBJ2-7, with 8 nucleotides matching TRBD2. Trimming removed 2 bases from V and 5 bases from J; junction bases left unmatched: 14. Looked up from germline, CDR1 is MGHRA and CDR2 is YSYEKL. The CDR3 loop spans 17 amino acids. In DNA form, the CDR3 reads TGCGCCAGCAGCCAACTAGGCGGGGGGCTCGGGGGTGACGAGCAGTACTTC. Translated, it gives CASSQLGGGLGGDEQYF.

This clonotype was found once. This rearrangement joins TRBV7-9 to TRBJ2-5; the D gene is possibly TRBD1 (6 bases). CDR3 size: 15 residues. V was shortened by 5 bases and J by 5 bases, with 18 bases between the two germline ends. The germline V gene encodes CDR1 SEHNR and CDR2 FQNEAQ (reference sequence). This CDR3 is CASSPYGQGKETQYF. Here the CDR3 DNA reads TGTGCCAGCAGCCCGTACGGGCAGGGGAAGGAGACCCAGTACTTC.

In its sample, this clonotype was seen many times. This chain uses TRBV25-1 with TRBJ2-7, with D maybe TRBD1 (6 bases). CDR1 is MGHDK, CDR2 SYGVNS, per germline. Deletions cut 1 base from V and 0 bases from J, with 10 bases between. This CDR3 has 15 residues. CDR3 nucleotide sequence: TGTGCCAGCAGTGAATTTGGACAGTACTCCTACGAGCAGTACTTC. It is translated as CASSEFGQYSYEQYF.

This clonotype has a count of ten or more. The chain uses TRBV5-1 and TRBJ2-1; D not resolved. The CDR3 totals 13 residues. CDR1 SGHRS and CDR2 YFSETQ come from the germline V gene. V lost 0 bases, J lost 8 bases, and 9 bases lay in between. CDR3 bases: TGCGCCAGCAGCTTGGTGGGCGGCGATGAGCAGTTCTTC. This codes for CASSLVGGDEQFF.

The rearrangement links TRBV9 to TRBJ2-1, with TRBD2 matching over 9 bases. V lost 0 bases, J lost 4 bases, and 5 bases stayed unmatched. The CDR3 runs 16 residues. Germline CDR1 is SGDLS and CDR2 is YYNGEE. The CDR3 is CASSVASGRSYNEQFF. For the CDR3, the DNA is TGTGCCAGCAGCGTAGCGAGCGGGAGGTCGTACAATGAGCAGTTCTTC.

The rearrangement joins TRBV5-1 to TRBJ2-2, with TRBD2 identical over 10 bases. The CDR3 runs 15 residues. Germline V gene data show CDR1 as SGHRS and CDR2 as YFSETQ. V dropped 6 bases and J dropped 6; count of bases not matched to a gene: 8. The chain's CDR3 is CASNAAGGPPGELFF. The DNA for the CDR3 is TGCGCCAGCAATGCAGCGGGGGGGCCCCCCGGGGAGCTGTTTTTT.

This clonotype was observed many times. The chain uses TRBV12-3 or TRBV12-4 and TRBJ1-1; the D gene is possibly TRBD1 (5 bases). V lost 7 bases and J 5 bases, leaving 17 bases between the germline ends. The CDR3 is 14 residues long. CDR3 DNA sequence: TGTGCCAGCACCTTCTCCGGGGGTTGGACTGAAGCTTTCTTT. Its protein is CASTFSGGWTEAFF.

The sample holds many counts of this clonotype. The chain combines TRBV12-3 or TRBV12-4 with TRBJ2-3, with 8 bases aligning to TRBD1. The junction had 5 bases not matched to a gene; V was cut back by 6 bases and J by 0 bases. This CDR3 is built from 15 residues. CDR3 residues: CASSPTGASTDTQYF. Here the CDR3 DNA reads TGTGCCAGCAGCCCGACAGGGGCGAGCACAGATACGCAGTATTTT.

This clonotype was seen repeatedly, ten times or more. CDR3 in DNA: TGTGCCAGCAGTAGACAGGGGAGTGGCTACACCTTC. Amino acids: CASSRQGSGYTF. The rearrangement links TRBV12-3 or TRBV12-4 to TRBJ1-2; 8 nucleotides align to TRBD1. CDR3 length: 12 amino acids. V shed 5 bases and J 7 bases; nucleotides not matched to a gene: 3.

This clonotype was detected many times. V usage is TRBV6-5 and J usage is TRBJ1-2; D might be TRBD1 (6 bases). Germline CDR1 and CDR2: MNHEY and SVGAGI. The CDR3 is made up of 13 amino acids. V lost 6 bases to trimming and J lost 7 bases, with 15 bases between them. CDR3 in amino acids: CASSPTGFGGYTF. CDR3 in DNA: TGTGCCAGCAGCCCTACAGGGTTCGGTGGCTACACCTTC.

This clonotype was seen more than once but under ten times. V gene TRBV18 combines with J gene TRBJ2-7; D gene ambiguous. V was clipped by 1 base and J by 2 bases, with 9 bases between them. The CDR3 consists of 14 residues. CDR1 and CDR2 from the germline V gene are KGHSH and LQKENI. The CDR3 sequence is CASSPQGSAYEQYF. Here the CDR3 DNA reads TGTGCCAGCTCACCACAGGGTAGTGCCTACGAGCAGTACTTC. The whole variable domain, remainder taken from reference TRBV18 and TRBJ2-7, is NAGVMQNPRHLVRRRGQEARLRCSPMKGHSHVYWYRQLPEEGLKFMVYLQKENIIDESGMPKERFSAEFPKEGPSILRIQQVVRGDSAAYFCASSPQGSAYEQYFGPGTRLTVT.

At least ten counts were recorded for this clonotype. The genes are TRBV6-1 and TRBJ1-1; D might be TRBD1 (5 bases). The CDR3 runs 15 residues. Between the trimmed V and J ends, which lost 5 bases and 4 bases, there was a span of 17 bases. Germline V gene sequence: CDR1 MNHNS, CDR2 SASEGT. The CDR3, as DNA: TGTGCCAGCAGTCCAATAGGGACGTATTCCACTGAAGCTTTCTTT. Amino acids: CASSPIGTYSTEAFF.

In this sample, this clonotype turned up many times. J is TRBJ2-2 and V is TRBV7-2; 9 bases line up with TRBD1. CDR3 length: 16 amino acids. Trimming removed 3 bases from V and 4 bases from J; junction bases left unmatched: 6. Looked up from germline, CDR1 is SGHTA and CDR2 is FQGNSA. The CDR3: CASSFPQGALTGELFF. CDR3 bases: TGTGCCAGCAGCTTCCCACAGGGGGCCCTCACCGGGGAGCTGTTTTTT.